What follows are 32 T cell receptor beta chains derived from one specimen sequenced in a study of T cell responses to AZD1222 COVID-19 vaccine. Measured with immunoSEQ multiplex PCR; TCRdb has only the in-frame clones, and not every one. Here the sample spans 120,000 or so clones, more than 75% being singletons. The source material was peripheral blood, sampled on day 0 of AZD1222 vaccination. Every receptor here comes from an adult in good health.

This rearrangement joins TRBV29-1 to TRBJ2-7; D perhaps matches TRBD1 (6 bases). Trimming took 5 bases from V and 5 from J, leaving 16 bases between them. The germline gives CDR1 SQVTM, CDR2 ANQGSEA. The CDR3 extends over 13 amino acids. The CDR3: CSVKRTATNEQYF. The CDR3 DNA sequence: TGCAGCGTTAAACGGACAGCCACTAACGAGCAGTACTTC.

The chain uses TRBV9 and TRBJ2-7; 7 nucleotides match TRBD1. The trim removed 3 bases at V and 6 bases at J, leaving 12 bases unmatched. CDR3 length: 15 amino acids. The germline V gene encodes CDR1 SGDLS and CDR2 YYNGEE. As DNA, the CDR3 is TGTGCCAGCAGCGCACGAGGGGGCGCTTCCCTCGAGCAGTACTTC. It encodes CASSARGGASLEQYF. Complete variable domain (other parts from reference TRBV9 and TRBJ2-7): DSGVTQTPKHLITATGQRVTLRCSPRSGDLSVYWYQQSLDQGLQFLIQYYNGEERAKGNILERFSAQQFPDLHSELNLSSLELGDSALYFCASSARGGASLEQYFGPGTRLTVT.

This clone was seen more than once but under ten times. The V call is TRBV3-1 (or the pseudogene TRBV3-2), the J call TRBJ2-7; D gene ambiguous. The CDR3 runs to 11 residues. Germline V gene lookup returns CDR1 LGHDT and CDR2 YNNKEL (reference sequence). V lost 2 bases, J lost 7 bases, and 6 bases lay in between. CDR3 DNA sequence: TGTGCCAGCAGCCAAACGACGGAGCAGTACTTC. Translating gives CASSQTTEQYF.

This clone was seen a single time. The chain carries TRBV7-2 and TRBJ2-4; D is unclear. Trimming cost V 5 bases and J 6 bases, with 14 bases left between them. Looked up from germline, CDR1 is SGHTA and CDR2 is FQGNSA. This CDR3 comprises 14 residues. CDR3: CASSPNPERNIQYF. The DNA for the CDR3 is TGTGCCAGCAGCCCAAACCCGGAGAGAAACATTCAGTACTTC. Supplemented by reference TRBV7-2 and TRBJ2-4, the full variable domain reads GAGVSQSPSNKVTEKGKDVELRCDPISGHTALYWYRQSLGQGLEFLIYFQGNSAPDKSGLPSDRFSAERTGGSVSTLTIQRTQQEDSAVYLCASSPNPERNIQYFGAGTRLSVL.

The chain has TRBV18 and TRBJ2-5; 8 bases agree with TRBD2. This CDR3 spans 14 amino acids. V trimming: 3 bases; J trimming: 8 bases; junction bases outside the gene matches: 8. Germline CDR1 KGHSH, CDR2 LQKENI. CDR3 residues: CASSPLAGQVTQYF. The DNA of the CDR3 is TGTGCCAGCTCACCCTTAGCGGGGCAGGTAACCCAGTACTTC.

The chain is built from TRBV3-1 (or the pseudogene TRBV3-2) and TRBJ1-6, with 7 nucleotides matching TRBD1. Germline loops: CDR1 LGHDT, CDR2 YNNKEL (reference sequence). CDR3 length equals 16 residues. Trimming took 3 bases from V and 8 from J; bases not matched to a gene: 10. The CDR3 here is CASSHYVRGIYSPLHF. The DNA for the CDR3 is TGTGCCAGCAGCCATTATGTCAGGGGGATATATTCACCCCTCCACTTT.

The CDR3 region has the DNA TGCAGCGTTGTACCCAGGGACAGGGCAATGAACACTGAAGCTTTCTTT. This sequence encodes CSVVPRDRAMNTEAFF. The chain uses TRBV29-1 and TRBJ1-1; the match to TRBD1 covers 9 bases. Germline CDR1 and CDR2: SQVTM and ANQGSEA. The CDR3 covers 16 residues. Trimming took 4 bases from V and 0 from J; bases not matched to a gene: 9. The full variable domain, completed using reference TRBV29-1 and TRBJ1-1, is SAVISQKPSRDICQRGTSLTIQCQVDSQVTMMFWYRQQPGQSLTLIATANQGSEATYESGFVIDKFPISRPNLTFSTLTVSNMSPEDSSIYLCSVVPRDRAMNTEAFFGQGTRLTVV.

This chain links TRBV21-1 with TRBJ1-5; TRBD1, the table's D call, lacks a check against the DNA. TRBV21-1 is a recognized pseudogene. The CDR3 runs 15 residues. CDR3 nucleotides: TGTGCCAGCAGCCCCGTGACAGGGGGCAATCAGCCCCAGCATTTT. The encoded protein is CASSPVTGGNQPQHF.

This chain joins TRBV27 and TRBJ1-1; no clear D gene. Trimming took 6 bases from V and 1 from J, leaving 3 bases between them. This CDR3 region has 11 residues. The V gene's germline CDR1 is MNHEY and CDR2 SMNVEV (reference sequence). The CDR3 nucleotides read TGTGCCAGCAGGAGGAACACTGAAGCTTTCTTT. Protein: CASRRNTEAFF.

The chain is built from TRBV6-4 and TRBJ2-3, with 13 bases fitting TRBD2. After removal of 6 bases from V and 1 base from J, the junction contained 1 base not matched to a gene. Germline CDR1 and CDR2: MRHNA and SNTAGT. The CDR3 totals 15 residues. This CDR3 reads CASSGTSGGTDTQYF. DNA for the CDR3: TGTGCCAGCAGCGGGACTAGCGGGGGCACAGATACGCAGTATTTT.

The chain employs TRBV6-1 and TRBJ2-7; 11 bases line up with TRBD1. J was trimmed by 5 bases and V by 3 bases; bases with no gene match: 9. Germline CDR1 and CDR2: MNHNS and SASEGT. The CDR3 is 16 residues long. The CDR3 is CASSDPWTGGINEQYF. The CDR3 DNA reads TGTGCCAGCAGTGACCCGTGGACAGGGGGCATCAACGAGCAGTACTTC.

The chain joins TRBV11-3 to TRBJ2-1; D not certain. The CDR3 is 11 residues long. Germline CDR1 SGHNT, CDR2 YENEEA. Trimming took 1 base from V and 10 from J, leaving 5 bases between them. CDR3 sequence: CASSLGVEQFF. For the CDR3, the DNA is TGTGCCAGCAGCTTAGGGGTGGAGCAGTTCTTC. The variable domain in full, with the rest retrieved from reference TRBV11-3 and TRBJ2-1, is EAGVVQSPRYKIIEKKQPVAFWCNPISGHNTLYWYLQNLGQGPELLIRYENEEAVDDSQLPKDRFSAERLKGVDSTLKIQPAELGDSAVYLCASSLGVEQFFGPGTRLTVL.

This chain links TRBV28 with TRBJ1-4, with unresolved D. The CDR3 runs to 14 residues. V lost 6 bases, J lost 4 bases, and 12 bases lay in between. CDR1 is MDHEN, CDR2 SYDVKM, per germline. The CDR3 DNA reads TGTGCCAGCAGACCAGGACCAATTAATGAAAAACTGTTTTTT. This codes for CASRPGPINEKLFF.

The chain is built from TRBV28 and TRBJ2-1; D is possibly TRBD1 or TRBD2 (5 bases each). Germline V gene sequence: CDR1 MDHEN, CDR2 SYDVKM. CDR3 size: 15 residues. V was trimmed by 2 bases and J by 8 bases, leaving 16 bases between them. The CDR3 coding sequence is TGTGCCAGCAGTTTAAGTGGGTCCGGGGCCGATGAGCAGTTCTTC. Translated: CASSLSGSGADEQFF.

The chain combines TRBV24-1 with TRBJ2-7; D is unclear. The CDR3 is made up of 16 amino acids. V lost 5 bases and J 2 bases, leaving 18 bases between the germline ends. Germline V CDR1 and CDR2: KGHDR, SFDVKD. DNA for the CDR3: TGTGCCACCAGTGTCCTCACCCGGTGCAGGACCTACGAGCAGTACTTC. Protein sequence: CATSVLTRCRTYEQYF.

In this sample, this clone turned up once. The J gene is TRBJ2-7, the V gene TRBV11-3; 7 positions match TRBD1. Germline lookup yields CDR1 SGHNT and CDR2 YENEEA. Trimming cost V 6 bases and J 2 bases; bases outside gene matches: 10. This CDR3 has 15 residues. The CDR3 reads CASSLRQGGPYEQYF. The CDR3, as DNA: TGTGCCAGCAGTCTACGACAGGGCGGGCCCTACGAGCAGTACTTC.

The J gene is TRBJ2-1, the V gene TRBV6-5, with 7 bases aligning to TRBD1. The junction had 7 bases not matched to a gene; V was cut back by 6 bases and J by 2 bases. CDR1 and CDR2 (germline): MNHEY, SVGAGI. The CDR3 totals 15 residues. The CDR3 DNA is TGTGCCAGCAGATCGACCGACAGGGCCTACAATGAGCAGTTCTTC. Residues: CASRSTDRAYNEQFF.

This rearrangement joins TRBV5-5 to TRBJ2-7, with unresolved D. There are 15 residues in the CDR3. Germline CDR1 reads SGHKS; CDR2 reads YYEKEE (reference sequence). V was pared by 0 bases and J by 3 bases, with 13 bases between. For the CDR3, the DNA is TGTGCCAGCAGCTTGGCCTGGTCAGAGAGCTACGAGCAGTACTTC. Translating gives CASSLAWSESYEQYF.

In this sample, this clone turned up once. CDR3: CASSQDYKSQYF. The CDR3 DNA is TGTGCCAGCAGCCAAGATTATAAGTCACAGTACTTC. This chain joins TRBV14 and TRBJ2-7; no clear D gene. The CDR3 is 12 residues long. The V end was cut by 0 bases, the J end by 10 bases, with 10 bases between. Germline values: CDR1 SGHDN, CDR2 FVKESK.

This rearrangement joins TRBV24-1 to TRBJ1-5; possibly TRBD1 for D (5 bases). This CDR3 has 16 residues. Germline-derived CDR1 and CDR2 are KGHDR and SFDVKD. Trimming left V 6 bases short and J 2 bases short, with 16 bases between. The CDR3 here is CATSQRGLQGNQPQHF. The CDR3 coding sequence is TGTGCCACCAGTCAAAGGGGCTTGCAAGGCAATCAGCCCCAGCATTTT.

The CDR3 loop is CASSFSGRADTQYF. For the CDR3, the DNA is TGTGCCAGCAGTTTCAGCGGGAGGGCAGATACGCAGTATTTT. J is TRBJ2-3 and V is TRBV28; 10 nucleotides align to TRBD2. With V trimmed by 3 bases and J by 4 bases, 1 base remained unmatched. Germline V gene data show CDR1 as MDHEN and CDR2 as SYDVKM. The CDR3 is 14 amino acids.

The chain employs TRBV6-1 and TRBJ2-1; D is undetermined. The ends were cut back, 2 bases at V and 11 bases at J, with 13 bases in the middle. The CDR3 extends over 13 amino acids. CDR1 and CDR2 (germline): MNHNS, SASEGT. The CDR3 is CASSENRGTQQFF. The CDR3 DNA reads TGTGCCAGCAGTGAAAATCGTGGCACCCAGCAGTTCTTC.

The chain combines TRBV28 with TRBJ1-6, with a possible D match to TRBD1 (5 bases). The CDR3 runs 14 residues. Trimming left V 7 bases short and J 6 bases short, with 13 bases between. Germline V CDR1 and CDR2: MDHEN, SYDVKM. CDR3 sequence (DNA): TGTGCCAGCATCCCAGGGTGGAGTAATTCACCCCTCCACTTT. This gives the protein CASIPGWSNSPLHF.

This sequence joins TRBV4-1 and TRBJ2-4; maybe TRBD1 (5 bases). Per germline, CDR1 MGHRA and CDR2 YSYEKL. The CDR3 is 17 residues long. Trimming removed 0 bases from V and 3 bases from J, with 15 bases in between. The CDR3: CASSQDGDGRVKNIQYF. CDR3 bases: TGCGCCAGCAGCCAAGACGGCGATGGCAGGGTCAAAAACATTCAGTACTTC.

The V gene is TRBV12-5, the J gene TRBJ2-1; 9 nucleotides line up with TRBD1. CDR3 length: 15 residues. Per the germline V gene, CDR1 is LGHNT and CDR2 is FRNRAP. The ends lost 7 bases at V and 10 bases at J; junction bases unmatched: 14. Here the CDR3 reads CASAPQGAGQGEQFF. In DNA, the CDR3 is TGTGCTAGTGCCCCGCAGGGGGCGGGACAGGGAGAGCAGTTCTTC.

The J gene is TRBJ1-1, the V gene TRBV6-5; 7 bases are a match to TRBD1. The ends lost 9 bases at V and 1 base at J; junction bases unmatched: 8. This CDR3 region has 14 residues. Per germline, CDR1 MNHEY and CDR2 SVGAGI. CDR3 loop: CASKPGGGNTEAFF. The DNA for the CDR3 is TGTGCCAGTAAACCAGGGGGGGGGAACACTGAAGCTTTCTTT.

The chain couples TRBV12-3 or TRBV12-4 to TRBJ1-5; D is uncertain. The CDR3 covers 13 residues. The V end lost 7 bases, the J end lost 4 bases, and 11 bases lay between the germline ends. The CDR3 region has the DNA TGTGCCAGCAATAACGGATGGAATCAGCCCCAGCATTTT. Amino acids: CASNNGWNQPQHF.

The chain couples TRBV11-3 to TRBJ2-2; 12 nucleotides align to TRBD2. The V and J ends lost 3 bases and 6 bases, in that order; junction bases with no gene match: 2. The length of the CDR3 is 15 residues. Per germline, CDR1 SGHNT and CDR2 YENEEA. CDR3 sequence (DNA): TGTGCCAGCAGCTTTCTAGCGGGAGGGGCCGGGGAGCTGTTTTTT. This sequence encodes CASSFLAGGAGELFF.

The rearrangement joins TRBV7-2 to TRBJ2-1; 11 bases are shared with TRBD2. With 0 bases clipped from V and 3 bases from J, the junction kept 7 bases outside the gene matches. This CDR3 has 18 amino acids. The germline V gene has CDR1 SGHTA and CDR2 FQGNSA. The CDR3 DNA sequence: TGTGCCAGCAGCTTAGCCTTACTAGCGGGAGTGGGCTACAATGAGCAGTTCTTC. Translation gives CASSLALLAGVGYNEQFF.

CDR3 in amino acids: CASSPSGQGQNIQYF. The CDR3, as DNA: TGTGCCAGCAGTCCCTCGGGACAGGGTCAAAACATTCAGTACTTC. The chain combines TRBV6-4 with TRBJ2-4, with TRBD1 identical over 9 bases. CDR1 is MRHNA and CDR2 is SNTAGT in the germline V gene. The CDR3 spans 15 residues. After removal of 5 bases from V and 5 bases from J, the junction contained 7 bases not matched to a gene.

The genes are TRBV3-1 (or the pseudogene TRBV3-2) and TRBJ2-3; 7 bases fit TRBD1. Germline CDR1 is LGHDT and CDR2 is YNNKEL (reference sequence). The CDR3 runs to 16 residues. The V segment lost 4 bases and the J segment 1 base; nucleotides outside the gene matches: 8. CDR3 bases: TGTGCCAGCAGCCCGTCCCACAGGGGCGGCACAGATACGCAGTATTTT. This sequence encodes CASSPSHRGGTDTQYF.

Concerning this clone itself: A junction end diverges from the germline sequence, so it may reflect a read error. The chain employs TRBV11-3 and TRBJ2-1; D gene unclear. The V gene's germline CDR1 is SGHNT and CDR2 YENEEA. The CDR3 sequence is 14 residues long. The CDR3: CASSLGYGYDEQFF. The CDR3 DNA is TGTGCCAGCAGCTTAGGGTACGGCTACGATGAGCAGTTCTTC.